These 20 T cell receptor beta chains came from one sample sequenced in a study of early T cells in non-severe SARS-CoV-2 infection. TCRdb used MiXCR to reprocess the 5' RACE reads, holding one entry per CDR3 protein. Of 80,000 or so distinct CDR3 sequences in the sample, around 16% are singletons; the top ten hold around 12%. Material: whole blood. These TCRs come from an adult who was a healthcare worker with PCR-confirmed SARS-CoV-2 infection or an uninfected control (not recorded which).

The DNA of the CDR3 is TGTGCCAGCAGCCAAAGGGCGGGGACCCAAGAGACCCAGTACTTC. Translating it yields CASSQRAGTQETQYF. The genes are TRBV13 and TRBJ2-5, with D perhaps TRBD2 (6 bases). CDR3 length: 15 amino acids. From germline, CDR1 is PRHDT and CDR2 FYEKMQ (reference sequence). Trimming stripped 5 bases from V and 1 base from J, with 14 bases between.

This clonotype was observed a few times. The J gene is TRBJ2-3, the V gene TRBV5-1; D remains unclear. V shed 4 bases and J shed 1 base, with 13 bases lying between them. The CDR3 consists of 15 residues. Germline-derived CDR1 and CDR2 are SGHRS and YFSETQ. The CDR3 reads CASSSGRAGTDTQYF. The CDR3 DNA follows: TGCGCCAGCAGCAGTGGAAGGGCCGGCACAGATACGCAGTATTTT.

The chain is built from TRBV7-2 and TRBJ1-1; perhaps TRBD1 as D (6 bases). Germline V lookup: CDR1 SGHTA, CDR2 FQGNSA. V gave up 1 base and J gave up 8 bases, with 14 bases separating them. The CDR3 runs to 14 residues. Here the CDR3 DNA reads TGTGCCAGCAGCTTAGTCGGGGGCGGAGGAGAAGCTTTCTTT. Translating it yields CASSLVGGGGEAFF.

The gene calls are TRBV7-2 and TRBJ2-7; 10 bases agree with TRBD2. This CDR3 has 15 residues. Germline CDR1 is SGHTA and CDR2 is FQGNSA. J was trimmed by 5 bases and V by 5 bases; bases with no gene match: 9. CDR3 protein: CASSAGPLAGNEQYF. The DNA of the CDR3 is TGTGCCAGCAGCGCAGGCCCACTAGCGGGAAACGAGCAGTACTTC.

This clonotype showed up just a few times. CDR3 loop: CSVDAGGFEQYF. CDR3 DNA sequence: TGCAGCGTTGATGCAGGGGGCTTCGAGCAGTACTTC. The rearrangement joins TRBV29-1 to TRBJ2-7, with 8 bases identical to TRBD1. The germline V gene has CDR1 SQVTM and CDR2 ANQGSEA. This CDR3 is built from 12 residues. V lost 3 bases and J lost 6; bases outside the gene matches: 4.

This clonotype has a handful of counts. The V call is TRBV28, the J call TRBJ1-5; possibly TRBD1 for D (6 bases). This CDR3 has 14 residues. Germline lookup yields CDR1 MDHEN and CDR2 SYDVKM. Trimming took off 6 bases at V and 2 bases at J, with 11 bases between the two ends. CDR3 in amino acids: CASSNRVGNQPQHF. CDR3 bases: TGTGCCAGCAGCAACAGGGTTGGCAATCAGCCCCAGCATTTT.

This chain connects TRBV7-8 to TRBJ1-1, with no clear D. The CDR3 loop spans 14 amino acids. Germline V lookup: CDR1 SGHVS, CDR2 FQNEAQ. V lost 2 bases to trimming and J lost 3 bases, with 10 bases between them. CDR3 residues: CASSLRARDTEAFF. The CDR3 DNA reads as TGTGCCAGCAGCTTAAGGGCGCGTGACACTGAAGCTTTCTTT. Complete variable domain (other parts from reference TRBV7-8 and TRBJ1-1): GAGVSQSPRYKVAKRGQDVALRCDPISGHVSLFWYQQALGQGPEFLTYFQNEAQLDKSGLPSDRFFAERPEGSVSTLKIQRTQQEDSAVYLCASSLRARDTEAFFGQGTRLTVV.

The gene calls are TRBV6-5 and TRBJ2-3; perhaps TRBD2 as D (6 bases). V lost 7 bases to trimming and J lost 0 bases, with 14 bases between them. The CDR3 extends over 15 amino acids. The germline V gene encodes CDR1 MNHEY and CDR2 SVGAGI. Here the CDR3 reads CASTPAGLSTDTQYF. In nucleotides, the CDR3 is TGTGCCAGCACCCCTGCGGGACTCAGCACAGATACGCAGTATTTT.

Only a few counts were recorded for this clonotype. This chain joins TRBV30 and TRBJ2-7; the match to TRBD1 covers 7 bases. Per the germline V gene, CDR1 is GTSNPN and CDR2 is SVGIG (reference sequence). The CDR3 is 12 residues long. The V segment lost 5 bases and the J segment 3 bases; nucleotides outside the gene matches: 4. The chain's CDR3 is CAWSGQVYEQYF. CDR3 DNA: TGTGCCTGGTCCGGACAGGTCTACGAGCAGTACTTC.

At least ten counts were recorded for this clonotype. The chain employs TRBV7-2 and TRBJ1-3; D is unclear. CDR1 SGHTA and CDR2 FQGNSA come from the germline V gene. This CDR3 is built from 17 residues. Trimming removed 3 bases at V and 0 bases at J, with 15 bases between. DNA of the CDR3: TGTGCCAGCAGCTTTTTGGGTGTCCGTCCCTCTGGAAACACCATATATTTT. This encodes CASSFLGVRPSGNTIYF. Based on the CDR3 plus reference TRBV7-2 and TRBJ1-3, the full variable domain is GAGVSQSPSNKVTEKGKDVELRCDPISGHTALYWYRQSLGQGLEFLIYFQGNSAPDKSGLPSDRFSAERTGGSVSTLTIQRTQQEDSAVYLCASSFLGVRPSGNTIYFGEGSWLTVV.

V is TRBV6-2 or TRBV6-3 and J is TRBJ2-1; D remains unclear. The V gene's germline CDR1 is MNHEY and CDR2 SVGEGT. The length of the CDR3 is 13 residues. V was shortened by 7 bases and J by 0 bases, with 7 bases between the two germline ends. The CDR3: CASITPSYNEQFF. The CDR3 nucleotides are TGTGCCAGCATCACCCCCTCCTACAATGAGCAGTTCTTC.

A few counts support this clonotype. This sequence joins TRBV29-1 and TRBJ1-2, with D uncertain. Trimming took off 5 bases at V and 6 bases at J, with 13 bases between the two ends. The CDR3 runs to 12 residues. The germline V gene encodes CDR1 SQVTM and CDR2 ANQGSEA. CDR3 protein: CSVNDGLNGYTF. DNA of the CDR3: TGCAGCGTTAACGACGGGTTAAATGGCTACACCTTC.

The gene calls are TRBV5-1 and TRBJ2-1, with 7 bases matching TRBD1. The CDR3 is 14 residues long. V dropped 4 bases and J dropped 4; count of bases not matched to a gene: 5. In germline, CDR1 is SGHRS, CDR2 YFSETQ. The CDR3 reads CASSQNRGYNEQFF. CDR3 sequence (DNA): TGCGCCAGCAGCCAAAACAGGGGATACAATGAGCAGTTCTTC.

V is TRBV7-6 and J is TRBJ2-1, with TRBD2 matching 12 bases. The CDR3 covers 14 residues. Per germline, CDR1 SGHVS and CDR2 FNYEAQ. V shed 6 bases, J shed 6 bases, and the junction held 3 bases outside the gene matches. In nucleotides, the CDR3 is TGTGCCAGCAGAGGACTAGCGGGACTCAATGAGCAGTTCTTC. Its protein product is CASRGLAGLNEQFF.

V usage is TRBV12-3 or TRBV12-4 and J usage is TRBJ1-6, with D tentatively TRBD1 (5 bases). V lost 10 bases and J lost 7, with 20 bases in between. The CDR3 sequence is 15 residues long. The CDR3, as DNA: TGTGCCACCCAGACAGACACTACTTCAAATTCACCCCTCCACTTT. It specifies CATQTDTTSNSPLHF.

This clonotype was seen at least ten times. V gene TRBV18 combines with J gene TRBJ2-7; 8 bases fit TRBD1. The CDR3 has 14 amino acids. Per germline, CDR1 KGHSH and CDR2 LQKENI. With V trimmed by 3 bases and J by 3 bases, 4 bases remained unmatched. The CDR3 loop reads CASSPSGGGYEQYF. The CDR3 coding sequence is TGTGCCAGCTCACCGTCAGGGGGCGGCTACGAGCAGTACTTC.

The table lists this clonotype with many counts. The J gene is TRBJ2-1, the V gene TRBV5-6; no firm D call. V lost 7 bases and J 5 bases, leaving 7 bases between the germline ends. This CDR3 is 11 amino acids long. Per the germline V gene, CDR1 is SGHDT and CDR2 is YYEEEE. The CDR3 loop reads CASSRNNEQFF. The CDR3 DNA follows: TGTGCCAGCTCAAGAAACAATGAGCAGTTCTTC.

This clonotype was counted between two and nine times. The chain links TRBV4-1 to TRBJ2-3; 8 bases map to TRBD2. The CDR3 length is 15 residues. V was clipped by 3 bases and J by 4 bases; unmatched bases: 6. Looked up from germline, CDR1 is MGHRA and CDR2 is YSYEKL. The CDR3 sequence is CASSQGTSVADTQYF. The CDR3 DNA sequence: TGCGCCAGCAGCCAGGGGACTAGTGTTGCAGATACGCAGTATTTT.

This clonotype appeared a few times. V usage is TRBV6-2 or TRBV6-3 and J usage is TRBJ2-7, with 9 bases that match TRBD1. The CDR3 is 14 amino acids. The germline V gene encodes CDR1 MNHEY and CDR2 SVGEGT. J lost 5 bases, V lost 7 bases, and 9 bases had no gene match. CDR3 in DNA: TGTGCCAGCACCTCCGGGACAGGGCTAGACGAGCAGTACTTC. Amino acid sequence: CASTSGTGLDEQYF.

This clonotype was picked up many times. This rearrangement joins TRBV4-2 to TRBJ1-1, with D possibly being TRBD1 (6 bases). V lost 6 bases, J lost 5 bases, and 16 bases lay in between. Germline CDR1 LGHNA, CDR2 YNFKEQ. The CDR3 covers 14 residues. DNA for the CDR3: TGTGCCAGCAGTCTACAGGGTTTGGGGACTGAAGCTTTCTTT. As protein: CASSLQGLGTEAFF.